This section outlines one T cell receptor beta chain sequence together with its context. Antigen: not known. Looked up from germline, CDR1 is SGHAT and CDR2 is FQNNGV. Trimming left V 3 bases short and J 5 bases short, with 8 bases between. CDR3 length equals 12 residues. The data belong to a study of T cells in localized non-small cell lung cancer. Measured with immunoSEQ multiplex PCR; TCRdb has only the in-frame clones, and not every one. The sample has around 140,000 clones, 89% seen once. Study-wide results and limits: There was higher T cell clonality in uninvolved adjacent lung than in tumor, and it was highest there. When the top 100 tumor clones were examined, a median about 60 of them also appeared in the adjacent lung, which was paired and uninvolved.

This sequence joins TRBV11-2 and TRBJ2-7, with no clear D. The sequence derives from a female donor at least 60 years old with stage I lung adenocarcinoma. Sequenced material: peripheral blood, taken before any cancer treatment. CDR3 protein: CASSFTSHEQYF. In DNA, the CDR3 is TGTGCCAGCAGCTTCACATCGCACGAGCAGTACTTC.